A selection of T cell receptor beta chains follows, all from one sample in a study of blood T cell repertoires in COVID-19. Repertoires were generated with immunoSEQ multiplex PCR, while TCRdb's copy carries only in-frame clones and drops some. The sample shows roughly 100,000 clones, about four fifths of them seen only once. The sequenced sample was peripheral blood. Source of these receptors: a man between 60 and 75 years old with acute or convalescent COVID-19. The CDR3 runs from the conserved cysteine through the conserved F or W. D genes are given only for firm matches. Clone size is given for some rows only: seen once, a few or many times, or a class if the clone is expanded.

d_call,clone_size,v_call,cdr3_aa
TRBD2,NA,TRBV10-3,CAISTGLAGRGEQFF
NA,NA,TRBV5-4,CASSLDARDGAYNEQFF
TRBD2,NA,TRBV9,CASSAQGAGGENEQFF
NA,few,TRBV7-3,CASSLTGAYGYTF
TRBD1,NA,TRBV5-4,CASSLAQGQGRGTGELFF
NA,NA,TRBV5-1,CASSLMLATGETQYF
TRBD2,NA,TRBV3-1/TRBV3-2,CASSQDLAGGRNNEQFF
NA,NA,TRBV28,CASSSQGSTNEKLFF
TRBD2,NA,TRBV7-9,CASSLTAGVGETQYF
NA,NA,TRBV7-3,CASSRGYGELFF
NA,NA,TRBV7-2,CASSQGGAANYGYTF
NA,NA,TRBV12-3/TRBV12-4,CASSETGRETQYF
NA,NA,TRBV7-2,CASSPSYEQYF
TRBD1,few,TRBV6-7,CASRDRSSPLEQYF
NA,NA,TRBV3-1/TRBV3-2,CASSQDQVSNQPQHF
TRBD2,NA,TRBV6-5,CASSYGTSGSNEQFF
NA,few,TRBV6-1,CASSDRQGGETQYF
TRBD1,NA,TRBV19,CATAALGTGREEQYF
NA,NA,TRBV5-1,CASSLADRLMGTEAFF
TRBD2,NA,TRBV27,CASSPSGLAVSYEQYF
NA,NA,TRBV9,CASSVGQSGELFF
NA,NA,TRBV7-8,CASSPVPQPTSGEQYF
TRBD1,NA,TRBV18,CASSRSGTGVDEQYF
NA,once,TRBV12-5,CASAPEGGYGYTF
TRBD2,NA,TRBV27,CASTRGLAGAPSYNEQFF
TRBD1,NA,TRBV27,CASSGTGWDTEAFF
TRBD1,NA,TRBV18,CASSPFDRAGNYGYTF
NA,NA,TRBV5-1,CASSLGERNIQYF
NA,few,TRBV7-2,CASSLTHTGSAGYGYTF
NA,NA,TRBV7-2,CASSLGQYTEAFF
TRBD1,once,TRBV27,CASSGTGAYEQYF
NA,few,TRBV19,CASSIRTRTHTSTDTQYF
NA,NA,TRBV30,CAWNRGIGTQYF
NA,NA,TRBV7-8,CASSSLAVSSYEQYF
NA,NA,TRBV11-3,CASSPLDLLNEQFF
TRBD1,NA,TRBV7-9,CASSLYGTGVNSPLHF
NA,once,TRBV7-2,CASSLQRGTGELFF
NA,NA,TRBV5-1,CASSLGQYPDTQYF
TRBD1,NA,TRBV7-9,CASSLERGQGTYEQYF
NA,NA,TRBV3-1/TRBV3-2,CASSTDFQETQYF
NA,NA,TRBV2,CASLLAPQGNYGYTF
TRBD1,NA,TRBV5-1,CASSLETGEDTDTQYF
TRBD1,NA,TRBV7-2,CASSQGGGASSYEQYF
TRBD2,NA,TRBV6-6,CASRRLAGESETQYF
NA,NA,TRBV30,CAWNTGTGNTIYF
NA,many,TRBV9,CASSVGAALNEQFF
NA,NA,TRBV19,CASSRDIDQPQHF
TRBD2,NA,TRBV19,CASSTKRGGSGYEQYF
TRBD1,NA,TRBV7-9,CASSLAAAGGGYTF
NA,NA,TRBV6-5,CASTGTRGGTEAFF
NA,NA,TRBV20-1,CSAQRQETQYF
NA,NA,TRBV5-1,CASSPRAGNTEAFF
NA,few,TRBV7-9,CASRYDGYPYNSPLHF
NA,NA,TRBV5-1,CASSLTNGNYEQYF
NA,NA,TRBV28,CASSSQETQYF